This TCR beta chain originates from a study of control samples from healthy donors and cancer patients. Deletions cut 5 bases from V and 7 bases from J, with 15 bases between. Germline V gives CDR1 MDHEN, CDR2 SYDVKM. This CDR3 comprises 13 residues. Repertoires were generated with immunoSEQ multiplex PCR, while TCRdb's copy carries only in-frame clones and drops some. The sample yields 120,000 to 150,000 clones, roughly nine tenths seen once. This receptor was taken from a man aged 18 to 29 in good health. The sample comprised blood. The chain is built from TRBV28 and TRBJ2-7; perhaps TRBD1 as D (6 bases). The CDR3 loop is CASSPGTLIEQYF. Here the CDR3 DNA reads TGTGCCAGCAGTCCCGGGACATTAATAGAGCAGTACTTC.